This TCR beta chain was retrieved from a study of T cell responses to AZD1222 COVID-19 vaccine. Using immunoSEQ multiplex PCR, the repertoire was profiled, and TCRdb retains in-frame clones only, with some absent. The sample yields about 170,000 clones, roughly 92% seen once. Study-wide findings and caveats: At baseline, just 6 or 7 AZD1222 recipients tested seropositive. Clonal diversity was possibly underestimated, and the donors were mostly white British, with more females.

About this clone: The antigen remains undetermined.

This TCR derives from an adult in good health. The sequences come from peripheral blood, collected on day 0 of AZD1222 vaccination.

The CDR3 region is CASSLGVKFTDTQYF. The CDR3 bases are TGTGCCAGCAGCCTGGGAGTTAAGTTCACAGATACGCAGTATTTT. The chain joins TRBV14 to TRBJ2-3; D possibly corresponds to TRBD2 (5 bases). From germline, CDR1 is SGHDN and CDR2 FVKESK. This CDR3 comprises 15 residues. The V end was cut by 4 bases, the J end by 2 bases, with 13 bases between. Variable domain in full (rest from reference TRBV14 and TRBJ2-3): EAGVTQFPSHSVIEKGQTVTLRCDPISGHDNLYWYRRVMGKEIKFLLHFVKESKQDESGMPNNRFLAERTGGTYSTLKVQPAELEDSGVYFCASSLGVKFTDTQYFGPGTRLTVL.